This T cell receptor beta chain was sequenced for a study of shared clonotypes between healthy human individuals (dated by TCRdb to 2020 to 2022). Regarding the complete study: The cohort comprised two women and three men aged 18 to 49 years. For each donor, CD4 naive and CD4 memory were each given three plates, CD8 naive was given two plates, and CD8 memory was given one plate. Blood TCR repertoires of about five healthy adults were deeply sequenced to estimate repertoire size and the extent of clonotype sharing between individuals. Different laboratories and diverse techniques were used to prepare libraries and sequence TCR repertoires, to increase sequencing depth and limit assay-specific biases. Per donor, leukapheresis produced somewhere between about 0.85 and 10 billion PBMCs.

Using the deep immunoSEQ assay, multiplex PCR amplified TCR CDR3 regions from genomic DNA. Extracted genomic DNA from each cell subset was spread evenly across all wells of several immunoSEQ 96-well plates, with each plate serving as a replicate. For sorted subsets, roughly 200 ng of genomic DNA, equivalent to tens of thousands of T cell genomes, went into each replicate PCR. The purified libraries were quantified using a Qubit 3.0 fluorometer, sized with a Bioanalyzer 2100, and then quantified again using the KAPA Library Quantification kit. Every immunoSEQ 96-well plate was sequenced on a dedicated single-read 150-cycle Illumina NextSeq 550 flow cell. In the original analysis: The immunoSEQ output contained only junctional sequences without quality scores, so filtering could not match that applied to full-length reads. Sequences were annotated with PyIR, a Python wrapper for IgBLAST v1.9, using IMGT germline references to assign V/J genes and CDR3. Reads were removed for weak V/J assignments (E-value above 1e-6), missing CDR3, stop codons, out-of-frame junctions, or ambiguous translated residues. V3J clonotypes were defined as sequences sharing the same inferred V gene, J gene, and CDR3 amino acid sequence. To compute the percentage overlap between repertoires, the number of shared unique clonotypes was divided by the size of the smaller repertoire. Three approaches were used to assess repertoire richness: RTK rarefaction, the Chao1 estimator, and Recon v2.1 estimates of unobserved clonotypes. Generation probabilities for all TCRbeta clonotypes obtained by the gDNA method from four donors were computed using OLGA. TCRdb mirrors the immuneACCESS table, restricted to in-frame sequences. Some clones are absent from its copies; in checked studies, under half trace to an unresolved V gene, and the reason for the others is unknown. V and J calls and clone size are given by that table; D and trimming were obtained from the DNA. This sample lists 950,000 to 1,200,000 clones; about 80% were detected once. About 0.89% of the sample is held by the ten biggest clonotypes.

Per the germline V gene (reference sequence), SGHKS is the CDR1 and YYEKEE is the CDR2. The cysteine opens and the phenylalanine closes a CDR3 of 14 amino acids. The read is trimmed to its CDR3 DNA, 42 bases read in frame from base 1. The V end gives up 4 bases and the J end 14 bases, leaving 9 bases in the junction not matched to a gene. Here is what the overall study found, with its caveats: Pairwise subsampling led to the expectation that sequencing depth would affect the degree of clonotype sharing among donors. Naive subsets generally had larger estimated clonotype richness than memory subsets did. Because the study included only a small number of donors, the genetic and exposure-history diversity represented was limited. About 5% of naive CD4, 3.5% of naive CD8, 2% to 2.5% of memory CD4, and 0.35% to 0.4% of memory CD8 clonotypes were shared across several donors. Sampling was restricted to blood, and TCR repertoires in tissues likely differ from the TCR repertoires found in blood. Higher generation probabilities were observed for clonotypes shared by all four sorted-subset donors than for non-shared clonotypes. Incomplete sequencing was indicated by rarefaction of sorted-subset datasets, despite the large sequencing depth.

The donors were healthy, HIV-negative adults with no recently reported acute infections or vaccinations. Every donor was a Caucasian adult residing in Nashville, Tennessee, USA. CD4+ T cells were enriched by magnetic negative selection, after which naive cells were positively selected on CD45RA and the negative fraction was taken as the memory subset. Blood was collected by leukapheresis, and PBMCs were isolated by Ficoll-Histopaque density gradient centrifugation and then cryopreserved in liquid nitrogen vapor phase. Analytical flow cytometry was used to check the purity and quantity of each magnetically sorted T cell population. Genomic DNA was isolated from each sorted fraction and quantified by UV absorbance on a Nanodrop 2000c. As for this clone: The specificity of this receptor is unknown. Base quality data are lacking; no much larger clone is found one base away.

The chain links TRBV5-5 with TRBJ1-4, and 12 bases in between align with TRBD1. This TCR derives from a man younger than 30 in good health. Some clones in this sample may be carry-over from other donors' samples. Sequencing input: memory CD4+ T cells from PBMCs. Interpreted using the paper, the cell subset or site label stands for: CD45RA-negative fraction. The DNA reads TGTGCCAGCAGCACCGGGACAGGGGGCGTCGGGCTGTTTTTT. Its protein is CASSTGTGGVGLFF.